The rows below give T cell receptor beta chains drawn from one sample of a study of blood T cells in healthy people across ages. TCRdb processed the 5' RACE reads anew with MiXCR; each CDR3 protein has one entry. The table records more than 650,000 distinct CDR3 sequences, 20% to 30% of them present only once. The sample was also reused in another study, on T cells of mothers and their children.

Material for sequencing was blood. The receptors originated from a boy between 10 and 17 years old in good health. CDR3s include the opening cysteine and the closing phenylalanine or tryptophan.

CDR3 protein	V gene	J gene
CASSQGFLAGGQQETQYF	TRBV3-1	TRBJ2-5
CAISSGAGGSYEQYF	TRBV10-3	.
CSASTLGRQGNSPLHF	TRBV20-1	TRBJ1-6
CSASDGLSYTF	TRBV20-1	TRBJ1-2
CASSIRERGTGELFF	TRBV5-1	TRBJ2-2
CATSDPINNEQFF	TRBV24-1	TRBJ2-1
CASSVGGGLQETQYF	TRBV9	TRBJ2-5
CASSRGTSGAQFF	TRBV6-5	.
CASSLLWGTRHQETQYF	TRBV7-2	TRBJ2-5
CASSQEFPSGDWGETQYF	TRBV4-3	TRBJ2-5
CASSFGASYNEQFF	TRBV5-5	TRBJ2-1
CASSSWSGELFF	TRBV7-9	TRBJ2-2
CSAGPSSETQYF	TRBV20-1	TRBJ2-5
CASSIGALNEQFF	TRBV19	.
CASSQGMAATEAFF	TRBV3-1	TRBJ1-1
CSAPSGTEDSPLHF	TRBV20-1	TRBJ1-6
CASSLTGTGGSTDTQYF	TRBV7-2	TRBJ2-3
CASSVSSGSETQYF	TRBV9	TRBJ2-5
CASSQDETASYEQYF	TRBV3-1	.
CAISDRDSRGDQYF	TRBV10-3	.
CASSHAQSPPEQYF	TRBV7-9	TRBJ2-7
CASRALGVVEQYF	TRBV6-5	TRBJ2-5
CASSYGMTGDSPLHF	TRBV6-2/TRBV6-3	TRBJ1-6
CASSQDLMNTEAFF	TRBV3-1	TRBJ1-1
CAWVVFQGTEAFF	TRBV30	TRBJ1-1
CASSSIIGNEQFF	TRBV7-2	.
CASSSLLYRGGDYEQYF	TRBV4-1	.
CASSLISGTAAGYTF	TRBV7-9	TRBJ1-2
CAWSVSSGGAGETQYF	TRBV30	TRBJ2-5
CASSTRTGAGEKLFF	TRBV7-2	TRBJ1-4
CASREDRPGYNSPLHF	TRBV25-1	TRBJ1-6